The present TCR beta chain was sequenced within a study of blood T cell repertoires in COVID-19. Study as a whole: Sample material is recorded as cDNA or gDNA derived from T cells, B-cell-depleted T cells, or PBMCs.

This clone was seen more than once but under ten times. In the original processing: Reference gene primer amplification gave estimated nucleated cell counts. The table came from immunoSEQ multiplex PCR; TCRdb's copy has only in-frame clones and leaves some out. V and J calls and clone size come straight from that table; D and trimming were deduced from the DNA. The sample includes 150,000 or so clones, roughly 82% of them seen just once. The J segment lost 5 bases and the V segment lost 7 bases, leaving 7 bases of the junction unmatched. Germline V gene sequence: CDR1 SGHAT, CDR2 FQNNGV. This CDR3 region has 14 residues. Clinical histories supplied by participants themselves formed the basis of cohort assignment.

This chain links TRBV11-2 with TRBJ2-1; 8 bases map to TRBD2. This TCR derives from a man aged 50 to 59 who had recovered from COVID-19. Sequencing input: PBMCs or T cells enriched from blood (not recorded which). The CDR3 is CASNPGLGDNEQFF. The CDR3 DNA is TGTGCCAGCAACCCGGGACTAGGTGACAATGAGCAGTTCTTC.